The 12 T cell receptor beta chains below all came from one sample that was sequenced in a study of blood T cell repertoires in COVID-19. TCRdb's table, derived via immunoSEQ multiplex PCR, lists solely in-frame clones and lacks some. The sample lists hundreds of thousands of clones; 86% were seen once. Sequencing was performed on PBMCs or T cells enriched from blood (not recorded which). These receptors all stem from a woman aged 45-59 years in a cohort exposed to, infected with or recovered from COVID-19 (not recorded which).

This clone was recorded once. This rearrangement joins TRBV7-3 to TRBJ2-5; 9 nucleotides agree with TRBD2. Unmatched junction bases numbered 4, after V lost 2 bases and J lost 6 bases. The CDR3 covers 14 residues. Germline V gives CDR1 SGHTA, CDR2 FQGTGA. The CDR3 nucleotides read TGTGCCAGCAGCTTAGCTAGCGGGGTAAAGACCCAGTACTTC. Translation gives CASSLASGVKTQYF.

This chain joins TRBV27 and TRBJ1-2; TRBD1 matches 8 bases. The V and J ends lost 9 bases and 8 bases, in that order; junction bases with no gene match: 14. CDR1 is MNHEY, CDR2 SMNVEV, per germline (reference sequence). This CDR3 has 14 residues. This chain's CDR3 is CASAARSGGSGYTF. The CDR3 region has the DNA TGTGCCAGTGCTGCACGATCAGGGGGCAGCGGCTACACCTTC.

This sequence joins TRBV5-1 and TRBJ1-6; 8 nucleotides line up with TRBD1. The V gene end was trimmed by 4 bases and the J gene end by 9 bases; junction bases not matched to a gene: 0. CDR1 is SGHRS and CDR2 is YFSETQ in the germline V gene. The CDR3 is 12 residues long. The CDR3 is CASSDRGSPLHF. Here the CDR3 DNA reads TGCGCCAGCAGCGACAGGGGTTCACCCCTCCACTTT. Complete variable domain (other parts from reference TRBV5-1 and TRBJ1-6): KAGVTQTPRYLIKTRGQQVTLSCSPISGHRSVSWYQQTPGQGLQFLFEYFSETQRNKGNFPGRFSGRQFSNSRSEMNVSTLELGDSALYLCASSDRGSPLHFGNGTRLTVT.

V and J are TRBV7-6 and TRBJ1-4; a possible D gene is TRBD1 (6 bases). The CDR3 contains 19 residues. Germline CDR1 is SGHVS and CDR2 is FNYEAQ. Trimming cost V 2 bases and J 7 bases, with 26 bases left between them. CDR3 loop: CASSLSQGMAVSVSEKLFF. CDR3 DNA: TGTGCCAGCAGCTTATCCCAGGGGATGGCTGTATCGGTAAGTGAAAAACTGTTTTTT.

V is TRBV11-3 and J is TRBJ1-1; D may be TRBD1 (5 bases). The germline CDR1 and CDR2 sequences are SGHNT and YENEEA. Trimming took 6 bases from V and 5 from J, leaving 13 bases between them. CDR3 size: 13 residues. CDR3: CASSPRGGTEAFF. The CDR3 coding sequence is TGTGCCAGCAGTCCCCGGGGGGGAACTGAAGCTTTCTTT. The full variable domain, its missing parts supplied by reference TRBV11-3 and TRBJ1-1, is EAGVVQSPRYKIIEKKQPVAFWCNPISGHNTLYWYLQNLGQGPELLIRYENEEAVDDSQLPKDRFSAERLKGVDSTLKIQPAELGDSAVYLCASSPRGGTEAFFGQGTRLTVV.

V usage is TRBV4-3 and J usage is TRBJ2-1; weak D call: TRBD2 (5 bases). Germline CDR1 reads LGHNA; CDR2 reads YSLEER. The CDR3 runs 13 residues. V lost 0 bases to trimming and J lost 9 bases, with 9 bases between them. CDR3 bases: TGCGCCAGCAGCCAAGATTGGAGGAGTGAGCAGTTCTTC. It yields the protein CASSQDWRSEQFF.

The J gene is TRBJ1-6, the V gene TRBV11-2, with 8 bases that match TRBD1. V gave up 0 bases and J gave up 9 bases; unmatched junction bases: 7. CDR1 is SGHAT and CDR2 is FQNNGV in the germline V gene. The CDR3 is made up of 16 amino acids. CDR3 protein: CASSLDGRGRSSPLHF. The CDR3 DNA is TGTGCCAGCAGCTTAGATGGCAGGGGGCGAAGTTCACCCCTCCACTTT.

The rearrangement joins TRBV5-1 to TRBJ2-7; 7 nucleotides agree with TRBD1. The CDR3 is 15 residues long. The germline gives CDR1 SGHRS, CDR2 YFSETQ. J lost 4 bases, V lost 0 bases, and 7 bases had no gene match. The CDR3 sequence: CASSLAVGGPYEQYF. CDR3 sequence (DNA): TGCGCCAGCAGCTTGGCCGTAGGGGGCCCGTACGAGCAGTACTTC.

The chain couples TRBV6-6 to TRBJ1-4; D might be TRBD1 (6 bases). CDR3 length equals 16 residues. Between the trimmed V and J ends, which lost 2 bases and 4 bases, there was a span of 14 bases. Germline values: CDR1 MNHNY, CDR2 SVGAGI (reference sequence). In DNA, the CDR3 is TGTGCCAGCAGTTACCCGGGGGGGGCTGATAATGAAAAACTGTTTTTT. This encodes CASSYPGGADNEKLFF.

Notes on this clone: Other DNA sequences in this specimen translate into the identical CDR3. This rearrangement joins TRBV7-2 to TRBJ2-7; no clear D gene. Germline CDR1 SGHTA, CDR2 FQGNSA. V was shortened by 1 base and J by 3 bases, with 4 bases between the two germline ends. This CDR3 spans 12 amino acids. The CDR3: CASSLDIYEQYF. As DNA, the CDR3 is TGTGCCAGCAGCTTAGACATCTACGAGCAGTACTTC.

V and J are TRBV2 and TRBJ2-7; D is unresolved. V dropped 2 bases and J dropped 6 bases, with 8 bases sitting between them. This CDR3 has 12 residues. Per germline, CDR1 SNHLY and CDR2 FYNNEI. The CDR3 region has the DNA TGTGCCAGCAGTGAACCCAGTCTCGAGCAGTACTTC. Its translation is CASSEPSLEQYF.

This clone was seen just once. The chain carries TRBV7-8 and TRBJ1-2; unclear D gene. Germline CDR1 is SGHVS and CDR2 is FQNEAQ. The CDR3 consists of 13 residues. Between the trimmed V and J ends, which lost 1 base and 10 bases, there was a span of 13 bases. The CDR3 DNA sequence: TGTGCCAGCAGCTTAGATGGAGACCTAGTCTACACCTTC. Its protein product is CASSLDGDLVYTF.